One sample yielded the 21 T cell receptor beta chains listed below, sequenced in a study of early T cells in non-severe SARS-CoV-2 infection. One entry per CDR3 protein results from TCRdb running MiXCR on the 5' RACE reads. The table includes about 100,000 distinct CDR3 sequences, 13% detected once. Sequenced input: whole blood. Receptors originate from an adult who was a healthcare worker with PCR-confirmed SARS-CoV-2 infection or an uninfected control (not recorded which).

The table lists this clonotype with a few counts. CDR3: CASSMIPNSNQPQHF. In nucleotides, the CDR3 is TGTGCCAGTAGTATGATACCGAATAGCAATCAGCCCCAGCATTTT. V usage is TRBV19 and J usage is TRBJ1-5; no clear D gene. The germline gives CDR1 LNHDA, CDR2 SQIVND (reference sequence). Trimming took off 3 bases at V and 0 bases at J, with 9 bases between the two ends. The CDR3 totals 15 residues.

This clonotype was found a few times. The junction departs from the called germline gene at one end, perhaps through a read error. J is TRBJ2-7 and V is TRBV7-8; 9 nucleotides line up with TRBD2. This CDR3 has 15 amino acids. Germline V CDR1 and CDR2: SGHVS, FQNEAQ. The CDR3 reads CASSKGLASSHEQYF. As DNA, the CDR3 is TGTGCCAGCAGCAAAGGACTAGCGTCCTCCCACGAGCAGTACTTC.

This clonotype was observed many times. The chain combines TRBV9 with TRBJ2-5; the D gene is possibly TRBD2 (6 bases). V lost 4 bases and J lost 1, with 20 bases in between. The germline V gene encodes CDR1 SGDLS and CDR2 YYNGEE. CDR3 size: 17 residues. Here the CDR3 reads CASSPLGGARFQETQYF. DNA for the CDR3: TGTGCCAGCAGCCCCCTGGGCGGGGCCCGGTTCCAAGAGACCCAGTACTTC.

This clonotype has ten or more counts. The CDR3, as DNA: TGTGCCACCTCCTGGGCTGGACCGGGCCGAGGGTTTATGGAGACCCAGTACTTC. Translating gives CATSWAGPGRGFMETQYF. The gene calls are TRBV10-3 and TRBJ2-5; possible D gene TRBD2, 5 bases. CDR1 ENHRY and CDR2 SYGVKD come from the germline V gene. V dropped 10 bases and J dropped 5 bases, with 32 bases sitting between them. This CDR3 region has 18 residues.

This clonotype was seen more than once but under ten times. The genes are TRBV7-2 and TRBJ2-3, with 7 bases matching TRBD2. The CDR3 is 16 residues long. CDR1 SGHTA and CDR2 FQGNSA come from the germline V gene. The V gene end was trimmed by 1 base and the J gene end by 4 bases; junction bases not matched to a gene: 8. Here the CDR3 reads CASSLVASGFPDTQYF. The CDR3 DNA sequence: TGTGCCAGCAGCTTAGTGGCTAGCGGATTCCCAGATACGCAGTATTTT.

As concerns this clonotype: Just one base apart from a much larger clone, this may be a read error. The CDR3 ends on some other residue instead of the conserved phenylalanine or tryptophan, so this is likely a read error. The J gene is TRBJ2-6, the V gene TRBV4-3; D unresolved. V was clipped by 0 bases and J by 8 bases, with 17 bases between them. CDR1 is LGHNA, CDR2 YSLEER, per germline. The CDR3 runs to 17 residues. The CDR3 here is CASSQDLNSYATNVLTL. In DNA, the CDR3 is TGCGCCAGCAGCCAAGACCTAAATTCATACGCGACCAACGTCCTGACTCTC.

The chain carries TRBV3-1 and TRBJ2-2; D is perhaps TRBD2 (5 bases). Per the germline V gene, CDR1 is LGHDT and CDR2 is YNNKEL (reference sequence). The CDR3 extends over 13 amino acids. The V end was cut by 1 base, the J end by 6 bases, with 6 bases between. CDR3: CASSQGGSGELFF. The CDR3 DNA follows: TGTGCCAGCAGCCAAGGCGGGTCCGGGGAGCTGTTTTTT. The variable domain in full, completed from reference TRBV3-1 and TRBJ2-2, reads DTAVSQTPKYLVTQMGNDKSIKCEQNLGHDTMYWYKQDSKKFLKIMFSYNNKELIINETVPNRFSPKSPDKAHLNLHINSLELGDSAVYFCASSQGGSGELFFGEGSRLTVL.

The table lists this clonotype with a few counts. The genes are TRBV29-1 and TRBJ1-2; D unclear. Germline V CDR1 and CDR2: SQVTM, ANQGSEA. CDR3 size: 13 residues. V was cut by 1 base and J by 4 bases, with 10 bases left in between. CDR3 loop: CSVEGEGFYGYTF. The CDR3 DNA reads TGCAGCGTTGAAGGGGAGGGATTCTATGGCTACACCTTC. Supplemented by reference TRBV29-1 and TRBJ1-2, the full variable domain reads SAVISQKPSRDICQRGTSLTIQCQVDSQVTMMFWYRQQPGQSLTLIATANQGSEATYESGFVIDKFPISRPNLTFSTLTVSNMSPEDSSIYLCSVEGEGFYGYTFGSGTRLTVV.

This chain links TRBV7-2 with TRBJ1-4; D might be TRBD1 (6 bases). Germline V CDR1 and CDR2: SGHTA, FQGNSA. Trimming left V 0 bases short and J 3 bases short, with 11 bases between. The CDR3 spans 16 residues. The CDR3 DNA reads TGTGCCAGCAGCTTAGCGCGAGGGGGGGCTAATGAAAAACTGTTTTTT. It encodes CASSLARGGANEKLFF.

This chain connects TRBV29-1 to TRBJ2-1, with D possibly matching TRBD1 (5 bases). V dropped 2 bases and J dropped 15 bases, with 23 bases sitting between them. This CDR3 contains 14 residues. Germline CDR1 and CDR2: SQVTM and ANQGSEA. For the CDR3, the DNA is TGCAGCGTTGAAAAAAACTTCAGGGCTTTCGGGCTGTTCTTC. Translating gives CSVEKNFRAFGLFF.

A few counts support this clonotype. This sequence joins TRBV12-3 or TRBV12-4 and TRBJ1-5, with D maybe TRBD1 (5 bases). The CDR3 has 15 amino acids. The V and J ends lost 3 bases and 1 base respectively, with 10 bases between them. CDR3 residues: CASSFGGGSNQPQHF. The CDR3 DNA reads TGTGCCAGCAGTTTTGGGGGTGGAAGCAATCAGCCCCAGCATTTT.

This clonotype was recorded a few times. This chain connects TRBV27 to TRBJ2-4; 8 bases agree with TRBD1. The germline CDR1 and CDR2 sequences are MNHEY and SMNVEV (reference sequence). The CDR3 runs to 16 residues. The junction had 7 bases not matched to a gene; V was cut back by 5 bases and J by 1 base. The CDR3 is CASSPDRGSAKNIQYF. In nucleotides, the CDR3 is TGTGCCAGCAGTCCCGACAGGGGATCGGCCAAAAACATTCAGTACTTC.

This clonotype came up a few times. The rearrangement links TRBV3-1 to TRBJ1-5; D gene unclear. Germline CDR1 is LGHDT and CDR2 is YNNKEL (reference sequence). There are 14 residues in the CDR3. V was shortened by 4 bases and J by 5 bases, with 12 bases between the two germline ends. The DNA of the CDR3 is TGTGCCAGCAGCCTGCGGACTGCCGATCAGCCCCAGCATTTT. This encodes CASSLRTADQPQHF.

The chain combines TRBV6-6 with TRBJ2-5, with a weak D call TRBD1 (6 bases). Trimming stripped 5 bases from V and 1 base from J, with 11 bases between. CDR1 and CDR2 (germline): MNHNY, SVGAGI (reference sequence). The CDR3 runs 14 residues. The CDR3 DNA reads TGTGCCAGCAGTGACACAGGGTTCCAAGAGACCCAGTACTTC. Encoded protein: CASSDTGFQETQYF.

The gene calls are TRBV7-2 and TRBJ1-3; no reliable D call. Germline V CDR1 and CDR2: SGHTA, FQGNSA. With 8 bases removed from V and 0 bases from J, the gap between germline ends came to 8 bases. This CDR3 contains 13 residues. This CDR3 is CASLHNSGNTIYF. For the CDR3, the DNA is TGTGCCAGCCTCCACAACTCTGGAAACACCATATATTTT.

This clonotype was counted ten times or more. V usage is TRBV11-2 and J usage is TRBJ2-7; no clear D gene. The germline V and J ends were trimmed by 3 bases and 7 bases, with 13 bases remaining between them. Per germline, CDR1 SGHAT and CDR2 FQNNGV. The CDR3 runs 13 residues. The CDR3 DNA sequence: TGTGCCAGCAGCTTCGCACACCCTGGGGAGCAGTACTTC. It specifies CASSFAHPGEQYF.

This clonotype was observed a handful of times. This sequence joins TRBV10-3 and TRBJ2-1; D assignment may be TRBD1 or TRBD2 (5 bases each). The CDR3 consists of 13 residues. CDR1 and CDR2 from the germline V gene are ENHRY and SYGVKD. Trimming shortened V by 8 bases and J by 10 bases, and 18 bases separated the two germline ends. CDR3 loop: CAISLGTGREQFF. CDR3 nucleotides: TGTGCCATCTCCCTCGGGACGGGAAGGGAGCAGTTCTTC.

CDR3 loop: CASSLRTNTEAFF. CDR3 DNA: TGTGCCAGCAGCTTAAGAACGAACACTGAAGCTTTCTTT. The rearrangement uses TRBV7-2 and TRBJ1-1, with D unclear. Germline CDR1 SGHTA, CDR2 FQGNSA. This CDR3 region has 13 residues. The V gene lost 2 bases and the J gene lost 1 base, with 5 bases spanning the gap.

This clonotype was seen ten or more times. CDR3: CASSLWGAEQYF. As DNA, the CDR3 is TGTGCCAGCAGTTTATGGGGCGCCGAGCAGTACTTC. The chain couples TRBV28 to TRBJ2-7; D call uncertain. CDR1 is MDHEN and CDR2 is SYDVKM in the germline V gene. This CDR3 contains 12 residues. V gave up 0 bases and J gave up 6 bases, with 6 bases separating them.

In its sample, this clonotype was seen many times. V gene TRBV3-1 combines with J gene TRBJ1-4; D remains unclear. V gave up 4 bases and J gave up 0 bases, with 12 bases separating them. Germline loops: CDR1 LGHDT, CDR2 YNNKEL (reference sequence). This CDR3 is built from 16 residues. The CDR3 region is CASSPAGSATNEKLFF. In DNA, the CDR3 is TGTGCCAGCAGCCCCGCGGGCAGTGCAACTAATGAAAAACTGTTTTTT. Filled out from reference TRBV3-1 and TRBJ1-4, the complete variable domain reads DTAVSQTPKYLVTQMGNDKSIKCEQNLGHDTMYWYKQDSKKFLKIMFSYNNKELIINETVPNRFSPKSPDKAHLNLHINSLELGDSAVYFCASSPAGSATNEKLFFGSGTQLSVL.

There are a few counts of this clonotype. The gene calls are TRBV19 and TRBJ1-5; D unclear. Trimming left V 3 bases short and J 7 bases short, with 7 bases between. The CDR3 consists of 12 residues. Germline-derived CDR1 and CDR2 are LNHDA and SQIVND (reference sequence). The CDR3 region is CASSIGEQPQHF. CDR3 nucleotide sequence: TGTGCCAGTAGTATCGGTGAGCAGCCCCAGCATTTT.